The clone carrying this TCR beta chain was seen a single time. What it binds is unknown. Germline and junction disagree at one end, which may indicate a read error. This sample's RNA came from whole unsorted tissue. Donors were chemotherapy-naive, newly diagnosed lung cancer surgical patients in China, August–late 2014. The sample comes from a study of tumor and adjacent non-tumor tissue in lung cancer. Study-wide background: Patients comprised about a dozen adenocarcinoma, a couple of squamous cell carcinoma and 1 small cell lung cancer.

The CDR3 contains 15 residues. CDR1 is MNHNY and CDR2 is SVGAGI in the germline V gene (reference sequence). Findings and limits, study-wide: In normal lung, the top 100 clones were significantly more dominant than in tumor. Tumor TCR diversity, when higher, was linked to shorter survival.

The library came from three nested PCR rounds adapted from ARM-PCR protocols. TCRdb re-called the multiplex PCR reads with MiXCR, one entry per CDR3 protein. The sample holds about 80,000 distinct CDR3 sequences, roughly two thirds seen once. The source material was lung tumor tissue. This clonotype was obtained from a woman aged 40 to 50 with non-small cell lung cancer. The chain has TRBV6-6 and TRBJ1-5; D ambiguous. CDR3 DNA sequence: TGTGCCATCAGTTATCCGGGAGACGGCAATCAGCCCCAGCATTTT. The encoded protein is CAISYPGDGNQPQHF.